These 17 T cell receptor beta chains came from one sample sequenced in a study of shared clonotypes between healthy human individuals. Generated by immunoSEQ multiplex PCR, the TCRdb table keeps only in-frame clones and is missing some. The sample has 2 million to 2.5 million clones, over 85% seen once; the top ten hold about 0.39%. Sequencing used naive CD4+ T cells from PBMCs. The subset: CD45RA+ positively selected. The receptors shown here come from a man aged 18 to 30 in good health. Some clones in this sample may be carry-over from other donors' samples.

CDR3 sequence reads: CASTVLGNTIYF. CDR3 in DNA: TGTGCCAGCACCGTTCTTGGAAACACCATATATTTT. The rearrangement uses TRBV6-6 and TRBJ1-3; D gene uncertain. V was cut by 7 bases and J by 3 bases, with 7 bases left in between. The CDR3 extends over 12 amino acids. Germline CDR1 MNHNY, CDR2 SVGAGI (reference sequence).

V is TRBV28 and J is TRBJ1-2; 8 bases agree with TRBD1. The CDR3 is made up of 15 amino acids. V gave up 5 bases and J gave up 4 bases; unmatched junction bases: 9. In germline, CDR1 is MDHEN, CDR2 SYDVKM. The chain's CDR3 is CASSTPGQGFYGYTF. The CDR3 coding sequence is TGTGCCAGCAGTACACCAGGACAGGGATTCTATGGCTACACCTTC.

The CDR3 reads CAWSRDSNTEAFF. In DNA form, the CDR3 reads TGTGCCTGGAGTCGGGACTCGAACACTGAAGCTTTCTTT. The V gene is TRBV30, the J gene TRBJ1-1; tentative D call: TRBD1 (5 bases). Germline V lookup: CDR1 GTSNPN, CDR2 SVGIG (reference sequence). The V end was cut by 2 bases, the J end by 1 base, with 8 bases between. CDR3 size: 13 residues. The full variable domain, with the rest looked up from reference TRBV30 and TRBJ1-1, is SQTIHQWPATLVQPVGSPLSLECTVEGTSNPNLYWYRQAAGRGLQLLFYSVGIGQISSEVPQNLSASRPQDRQFILSSKKLLLSDSGFYLCAWSRDSNTEAFFGQGTRLTVV.

The rearrangement links TRBV18 to TRBJ2-5, with a possible D match to TRBD1 (6 bases). This CDR3 contains 12 residues. CDR1 is KGHSH, CDR2 LQKENI, per germline. The ends were cut back, 10 bases at V and 5 bases at J, with 14 bases in the middle. CDR3 nucleotide sequence: TGTGCCACAGGGCGAAGGGGGGAGACCCAGTACTTC. Encoded protein: CATGRRGETQYF. The whole variable domain, remainder taken from reference TRBV18 and TRBJ2-5, is NAGVMQNPRHLVRRRGQEARLRCSPMKGHSHVYWYRQLPEEGLKFMVYLQKENIIDESGMPKERFSAEFPKEGPSILRIQQVVRGDSAAYFCATGRRGETQYFGPGTRLLVL.

As regards this clone: Just one base apart from a much larger clone, this may be a read error. Additional DNA sequences in this sample encode the identical CDR3. The chain links TRBV11-3 to TRBJ2-3; D ambiguous. V was clipped by 1 base and J by 4 bases, with 3 bases between them. CDR1 and CDR2 (germline): SGHNT, YENEEA. CDR3 length: 12 amino acids. The CDR3 sequence is CASSLGADTQYF. Written as DNA, the CDR3 is TGTGCCAGCAGCTTAGGGGCAGATACGCAGTATTTT.

The chain uses TRBV11-1 and TRBJ2-2; 7 nucleotides agree with TRBD1. The V gene's germline CDR1 is SGHAT and CDR2 FQDESV (reference sequence). CDR3 length: 15 residues. Trimming at V came to 4 bases and at J to 5 bases, leaving 7 bases not matched to a gene. The CDR3 protein is CASSSLQGRTGELFF. CDR3 bases: TGTGCCAGCAGCTCCCTACAGGGGAGAACCGGGGAGCTGTTTTTT.

The rearrangement links TRBV11-2 to TRBJ2-6; D not certain. CDR1 SGHAT and CDR2 FQNNGV come from the germline V gene. The V end was cut by 5 bases, the J end by 2 bases, with 16 bases between. This CDR3 has 17 amino acids. CDR3: CASSTSIGSTGANVLTF. In DNA form, the CDR3 reads TGTGCCAGCAGCACGTCGATCGGGTCGACTGGGGCCAACGTCCTGACTTTC.

The sample holds one count of this clone. The J gene is TRBJ2-1, the V gene TRBV11-2; 8 bases match TRBD2. V lost 2 bases and J lost 4; bases outside the gene matches: 4. This CDR3 spans 15 amino acids. Germline assignment: CDR1 SGHAT and CDR2 FQNNGV. CDR3 residues: CASSLSAGDYNEQFF. The CDR3 nucleotides are TGTGCCAGCAGCTTATCAGCGGGAGATTACAATGAGCAGTTCTTC.

This chain joins TRBV11-2 and TRBJ2-2; tentative D call: TRBD2 (6 bases). The CDR3 contains 16 residues. V was trimmed by 5 bases and J by 0 bases, leaving 13 bases between them. CDR1 SGHAT and CDR2 FQNNGV come from the germline V gene. The CDR3 loop is CASSAGLLANTGELFF. DNA for the CDR3: TGTGCCAGCAGCGCGGGACTCTTGGCGAACACCGGGGAGCTGTTTTTT.

The J gene is TRBJ2-2, the V gene TRBV7-3; D not certain. Per germline, CDR1 SGHTA and CDR2 FQGTGA. V was pared by 1 base and J by 4 bases, with 16 bases between. This CDR3 has 17 amino acids. The CDR3 here is CASSLKGHGEATGELFF. The CDR3 coding sequence is TGTGCCAGCAGCTTAAAAGGCCACGGAGAGGCCACCGGGGAGCTGTTTTTT.

The chain links TRBV15 to TRBJ1-5; TRBD1 agrees at 7 bases. Unmatched junction bases numbered 5, after V lost 0 bases and J lost 0 bases. CDR1 and CDR2 from the germline V gene are LNHNV and YYDKDF (reference sequence). The CDR3 has 17 residues. CDR3: CATSRDGTAYSNQPQHF. DNA for the CDR3: TGTGCCACCAGCAGAGATGGGACAGCTTATAGCAATCAGCCCCAGCATTTT.

This chain links TRBV5-4 with TRBJ2-1, with a tentative D call TRBD2 (6 bases). This CDR3 region has 15 residues. Trimming cost V 3 bases and J 4 bases, with 14 bases left between them. Germline loops: CDR1 SGHNT, CDR2 YYREEE (reference sequence). As DNA, the CDR3 is TGTGCCAGCAGCTACCCGGGACTTATTTACAATGAGCAGTTCTTC. It specifies CASSYPGLIYNEQFF.

The chain uses TRBV5-1 and TRBJ2-3, with 13 bases matching TRBD2. Germline lookup yields CDR1 SGHRS and CDR2 YFSETQ. This CDR3 contains 18 residues. The V and J ends lost 4 bases and 1 base, in that order; junction bases with no gene match: 9. CDR3 DNA: TGCGCCAGCAGCCTTAATGGACTAGCGGGAGAGGGCACAGATACGCAGTATTTT. This translates into CASSLNGLAGEGTDTQYF.

This rearrangement joins TRBV18 to TRBJ2-4, with TRBD2 matching 7 bases. CDR1 is KGHSH, CDR2 LQKENI, per germline. V dropped 4 bases and J dropped 6; count of bases not matched to a gene: 9. CDR3 length: 15 amino acids. The CDR3 is CASSLTRDYGNIQYF. The CDR3 bases are TGTGCCAGCTCACTAACTAGGGACTACGGAAACATTCAGTACTTC. The full variable domain, with the rest looked up from reference TRBV18 and TRBJ2-4, is NAGVMQNPRHLVRRRGQEARLRCSPMKGHSHVYWYRQLPEEGLKFMVYLQKENIIDESGMPKERFSAEFPKEGPSILRIQQVVRGDSAAYFCASSLTRDYGNIQYFGAGTRLSVL.

The chain links TRBV5-1 to TRBJ2-3, with 10 nucleotides matching TRBD2. The ends lost 4 bases at V and 4 bases at J; junction bases unmatched: 3. The CDR3 is made up of 14 amino acids. The germline V gene encodes CDR1 SGHRS and CDR2 YFSETQ. CDR3 loop: CASSPSGSSDTQYF. CDR3 DNA sequence: TGCGCCAGCAGCCCTAGCGGGAGTTCAGATACGCAGTATTTT.

The chain employs TRBV19 and TRBJ2-4; D unresolved. Germline loops: CDR1 LNHDA, CDR2 SQIVND (reference sequence). With 5 bases removed from V and 0 bases from J, the gap between germline ends came to 20 bases. The length of the CDR3 is 18 residues. CDR3 sequence reads: CASSAKLAPRIAKNIQYF. The CDR3 nucleotides read TGTGCCAGTAGTGCCAAACTGGCCCCAAGAATAGCCAAAAACATTCAGTACTTC.

This chain joins TRBV11-2 and TRBJ1-3; D remains ambiguous. With 0 bases removed from V and 5 bases from J, the gap between germline ends came to 8 bases. Germline V gene data show CDR1 as SGHAT and CDR2 as FQNNGV. The CDR3 length is 14 residues. CDR3 residues: CASSLDPYRNTIYF. The CDR3 bases are TGTGCCAGCAGCTTAGATCCATACAGAAACACCATATATTTT.